The rows below give T cell receptor beta chains drawn from one sample of a study of cytomegalovirus exposure and HLA in healthy donors. TCRdb's table, derived via immunoSEQ multiplex PCR, lists solely in-frame clones and lacks some. The sample includes some 120,000 clones, 65% to 90% of them seen just once. Sequences were obtained from PBMCs. All receptors derive from a male donor in good health and CMV-seropositive. CDR3s include the opening cysteine and the closing phenylalanine or tryptophan. The D gene is left open where the match is weak. Clone size appears in some rows only: once, few, many, or a class for an expanded clone.

abundance: NA; j_gene: TRBJ2-1; d_gene: NA; v_gene: TRBV5-6; CDR3nt: TGTGCCAGCAGCTCGCTGGGAGCGACGCAGTTCTTC; CDR3aa: CASSSLGATQFF
abundance: NA; j_gene: TRBJ2-1; d_gene: TRBD1; v_gene: TRBV27; CDR3nt: TGTGCCAGCAGTTTAGACGGACAGGGGGCTTATGAGCAGTTCTTC; CDR3aa: CASSLDGQGAYEQFF
abundance: NA; j_gene: TRBJ2-7; d_gene: NA; v_gene: TRBV28; CDR3nt: TGTGCCAGCAGTTTGGTGACAGGCTACGAGCAGTACTTC; CDR3aa: CASSLVTGYEQYF
abundance: NA; j_gene: TRBJ2-7; d_gene: NA; v_gene: TRBV19; CDR3nt: TGTGCCAGTAGTATATACGCCCCGCGACAGGCCGGGAACTACGAGCAGTACTTC; CDR3aa: CASSIYAPRQAGNYEQYF
abundance: NA; j_gene: TRBJ1-5; d_gene: TRBD1; v_gene: TRBV28; CDR3nt: TGTGCCAGCAGTCCCCAACAGGGGAGCAATCAGCCCCAGCATTTT; CDR3aa: CASSPQQGSNQPQHF
abundance: NA; j_gene: TRBJ2-3; d_gene: TRBD2; v_gene: TRBV19; CDR3nt: TGTGCCAGTGGAGATGTAGCGGGAGCCACAGATACGCAGTATTTT; CDR3aa: CASGDVAGATDTQYF
abundance: NA; j_gene: TRBJ1-1; d_gene: NA; v_gene: TRBV7-9; CDR3nt: TGTGCCAGCATTCCTGACCGGGGGGGTTTT; CDR3aa: CASIPDRGGF
abundance: NA; j_gene: TRBJ2-7; d_gene: NA; v_gene: TRBV19; CDR3nt: TGTGCCAGTAGTAAGACAGGCCCAAGCTACGAGCAGTACTTC; CDR3aa: CASSKTGPSYEQYF
abundance: once; j_gene: TRBJ2-1; d_gene: TRBD2; v_gene: TRBV11-1; CDR3nt: TGTGCCAGCAGCTCCCTAGCGGGGGCGCAGTACAATGAGCAGTTCTTC; CDR3aa: CASSSLAGAQYNEQFF
abundance: NA; j_gene: TRBJ2-5; d_gene: TRBD1; v_gene: TRBV28; CDR3nt: TGTGCCAGCAGTTCATCGACTCGACAGGGGGCATACTTC; CDR3aa: CASSSSTRQGAYF
abundance: NA; j_gene: TRBJ2-3; d_gene: NA; v_gene: TRBV28; CDR3nt: TGTGCCAGCAGTTTCACCTGGCGCACAGATACGCAGTATTTT; CDR3aa: CASSFTWRTDTQYF
abundance: NA; j_gene: TRBJ2-2; d_gene: NA; v_gene: TRBV28; CDR3nt: TGTGCCAGCAGTTTGGAGGTGAACACCGGGGAGCTGTTTTTT; CDR3aa: CASSLEVNTGELFF
abundance: NA; j_gene: TRBJ1-1; d_gene: NA; v_gene: TRBV6-1; CDR3nt: TGTGCCAGCACCCTAGGGGCAGCCCTTGAAGCTTTCTTT; CDR3aa: CASTLGAALEAFF
abundance: NA; j_gene: TRBJ1-2; d_gene: NA; v_gene: TRBV19; CDR3nt: TGTGCCAGTAGTATTCAAGGGGCGATTCGTGGCTACACCTTC; CDR3aa: CASSIQGAIRGYTF
abundance: NA; j_gene: TRBJ1-2; d_gene: NA; v_gene: TRBV25-1; CDR3nt: TGTGCCAGCAGTGAATATGAACAGCCCCCCTATGGCTACACCTTC; CDR3aa: CASSEYEQPPYGYTF
abundance: NA; j_gene: TRBJ1-1; d_gene: NA; v_gene: TRBV30; CDR3nt: TGTGCCTGGGGCGAAAGGGAGATGATCATGAACACTGAAGCTTTCTTT; CDR3aa: CAWGEREMIMNTEAFF
abundance: NA; j_gene: TRBJ2-4; d_gene: NA; v_gene: TRBV28; CDR3nt: TGTGCCAGCAGTGCCGCGTCGACAGCCCCTCTAGCCAAAAACATTCAGTACTTC; CDR3aa: CASSAASTAPLAKNIQYF
abundance: NA; j_gene: TRBJ2-3; d_gene: NA; v_gene: TRBV7-2; CDR3nt: TGTGCCAGCAGCCTTAGCGGTTTCACAGATACGCAGTATTTT; CDR3aa: CASSLSGFTDTQYF
abundance: NA; j_gene: TRBJ2-6; d_gene: TRBD2; v_gene: TRBV7-9; CDR3nt: TGTGCCAGCAGCAAGAGGGCGGGAGGGAGCTCTGGGGCCAACGTCCTGACTTTC; CDR3aa: CASSKRAGGSSGANVLTF
abundance: NA; j_gene: TRBJ2-7; d_gene: TRBD2; v_gene: TRBV9; CDR3nt: TGTGCCAGCAGCGTGCTTTCAGCGGGGGAGCAGTACTTC; CDR3aa: CASSVLSAGEQYF
abundance: NA; j_gene: TRBJ1-1; d_gene: NA; v_gene: TRBV21-1; CDR3nt: TGTGCCAGCAGCAAAATAAGGGGGCGTGTGGATGGAGCTTTCTTT; CDR3aa: CASSKIRGRVDGAFF
abundance: NA; j_gene: TRBJ1-3; d_gene: NA; v_gene: TRBV4-2; CDR3nt: TGTGCCAGCAGCCAGGGAGGGGCTGGAAACACCATATATTTT; CDR3aa: CASSQGGAGNTIYF
abundance: NA; j_gene: TRBJ2-7; d_gene: NA; v_gene: TRBV6-1; CDR3nt: TGTGCCAGCAGTGAAGCGGGAGGAAGGGACCCCTACGAGCAGTACTTC; CDR3aa: CASSEAGGRDPYEQYF
abundance: NA; j_gene: TRBJ1-3; d_gene: NA; v_gene: TRBV10-3; CDR3nt: TGTGCCATCAGTGAGTCTTTTGGGGCCACCCTACACACCATATATTTT; CDR3aa: CAISESFGATLHTIYF
abundance: NA; j_gene: TRBJ1-4; d_gene: NA; v_gene: TRBV7-2; CDR3nt: TGTGCCAGCAGCTTCGGACTGAATAATGAAAAACTGTTTTTT; CDR3aa: CASSFGLNNEKLFF
abundance: NA; j_gene: TRBJ1-1; d_gene: NA; v_gene: TRBV5-6; CDR3nt: TGTGCCAGCAGCTGGGCACAGGGCAGGCGGGCTGAAGCTTTCTTT; CDR3aa: CASSWAQGRRAEAFF